This TCR beta chain originates from a study of blood T cell repertoires in COVID-19. Looking at the study overall: Donors in the United States, Italy and Spain gave samples during acute or convalescent COVID-19. T cells, B-cell-depleted T cells, or PBMCs provided the cDNA or gDNA that served as material.

TCRdb's copy holds only in-frame clones and misses some; the assay was immunoSEQ multiplex PCR. The table lists nearly 250,000 clones, 70% to 90% of them singletons, with approximately 9.6% in the top ten. The CDR3 contains 12 residues. Germline-derived CDR1 and CDR2 are SQVTM and ANQGSEA. The V segment lost 7 bases and the J segment 6 bases; nucleotides outside the gene matches: 5. Enrollees, roughly 18 to 90 years old, lived in 24 US areas. Researchers sorted participants into cohorts using their self-reported clinical history. Sample: PBMCs or T cells enriched from blood (not recorded which). V and J are TRBV29-1 and TRBJ1-2, with 10 bases matching TRBD1. The clonotype originates from a woman in her forties or fifties with acute COVID-19. CDR3 sequence reads: CSGGTGVDGYTF. The CDR3 coding sequence is TGCAGCGGTGGGACAGGGGTCGATGGCTACACCTTC.